This is a list of T cell receptor beta chains from one sample in a study of T cells expressing NK-cell markers. With the 5' RACE reads reprocessed, TCRdb shows one record per CDR3 protein and no DNA. This table lists 150,000 to 180,000 distinct CDR3 sequences. Sequenced: blood T cells: a sorted CD56 or NKG2C T cell subset, CD4+ or CD8+ T cells, or bulk PBMC T cells (not recorded which). These receptors originate from a woman aged 45-60 years in good health. CDR3s include the opening cysteine and the closing phenylalanine or tryptophan.

CDR3 protein: CASSAPGNTDTQYF; J gene: TRBJ2-3; V gene: TRBV2
CDR3 protein: CASSQGTSGISEQYF; J gene: TRBJ2-7; V gene: TRBV4-2
CDR3 protein: CASYWRDTQYF; J gene: TRBJ2-3; V gene: TRBV2
CDR3 protein: CASSTPTSGSRNEQFF; J gene: TRBJ2-1; V gene: TRBV27
CDR3 protein: CASSSGGSGYTQYF; J gene: TRBJ2-3; V gene: TRBV6-5
CDR3 protein: CASSLGQGKETQYF; J gene: TRBJ2-5; V gene: TRBV5-6
CDR3 protein: CSAPGQGDYEQYF; J gene: TRBJ2-7; V gene: TRBV20-1
CDR3 protein: CASSQETSLDTGELFF; J gene: TRBJ2-2; V gene: TRBV4-1
CDR3 protein: CASSLQAGVSNEQFF; J gene: TRBJ2-1; V gene: TRBV4-1
CDR3 protein: CASSLPGLPLYEQYF; J gene: TRBJ2-7; V gene: TRBV2
CDR3 protein: CSGILIARNEQFF; J gene: TRBJ2-1; V gene: TRBV29-1
CDR3 protein: CASSLRDPPTDTQYF; J gene: TRBJ2-3; V gene: TRBV5-1
CDR3 protein: CASSLTSGQPQHF; J gene: TRBJ1-5; V gene: TRBV11-2
CDR3 protein: CASTSLAGGLPETQYF; J gene: TRBJ2-5; V gene: TRBV6-5
CDR3 protein: CASSFHRNTHTDTQYF; J gene: TRBJ2-3; V gene: TRBV12-3/TRBV12-4
CDR3 protein: CASSLATGRETQYF; J gene: TRBJ2-5; V gene: TRBV5-6
CDR3 protein: CASSLMKNTSPGELFF; J gene: TRBJ2-2; V gene: TRBV12-3/TRBV12-4
CDR3 protein: CASSQGLAGVIEQFF; J gene: TRBJ2-1; V gene: TRBV4-1
CDR3 protein: CASSGGTGELFF; J gene: TRBJ2-2; V gene: TRBV7-9
CDR3 protein: CSVSGTGGVDGYTF; J gene: TRBJ1-2; V gene: TRBV29-1